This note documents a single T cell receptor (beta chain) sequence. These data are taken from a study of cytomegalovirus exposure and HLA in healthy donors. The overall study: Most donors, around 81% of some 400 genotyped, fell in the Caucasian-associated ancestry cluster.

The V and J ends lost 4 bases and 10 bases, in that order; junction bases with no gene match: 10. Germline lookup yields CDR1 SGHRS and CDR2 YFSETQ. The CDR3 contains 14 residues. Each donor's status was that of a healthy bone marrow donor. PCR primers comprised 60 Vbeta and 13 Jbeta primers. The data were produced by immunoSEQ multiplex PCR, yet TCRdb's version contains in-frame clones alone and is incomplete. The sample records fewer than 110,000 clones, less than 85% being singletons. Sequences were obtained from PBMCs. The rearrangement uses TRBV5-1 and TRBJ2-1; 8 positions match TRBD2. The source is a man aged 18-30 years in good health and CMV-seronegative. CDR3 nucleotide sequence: TGCGCCAGCAGCCGGGCTGATAGCGGGGTAGAGCAGTTCTTC. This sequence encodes CASSRADSGVEQFF. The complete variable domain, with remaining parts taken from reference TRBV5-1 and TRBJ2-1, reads KAGVTQTPRYLIKTRGQQVTLSCSPISGHRSVSWYQQTPGQGLQFLFEYFSETQRNKGNFPGRFSGRQFSNSRSEMNVSTLELGDSALYLCASSRADSGVEQFFGPGTRLTVL.